Below, one T cell receptor (beta chain) is given with its context. Antigen: not known. Analyses pooled second doses at about 4 or about 12 weeks. The data belong to a study of T cell responses to AZD1222 COVID-19 vaccine. The study, taken as a whole, reports: Targeting of unmutated variant regions was reportedly seen in nearly half of spike-specific TCRs. Spike-specific TCR depth and breadth grew after two AZD1222 doses. It was only six AZD1222 recipients who were seropositive at baseline.

Sequencing used immunoSEQ multiplex PCR; TCRdb keeps in-frame clones, though not all of them. The sample lists around 130,000 clones; roughly 90% were seen once. The input for sequencing was peripheral blood, taken 28 days after the second AZD1222 dose. This sequence originates from an adult who received the AZD1222 COVID-19 vaccine.

The CDR3 region has the DNA TGTGCCAGTAGTAACAGAAACTATGGCTACACCTTC. This sequence encodes CASSNRNYGYTF. The V and J genes are TRBV19 and TRBJ1-2, with D uncertain. The germline gives CDR1 LNHDA, CDR2 SQIVND (reference sequence). V dropped 4 bases and J dropped 2 bases, with 5 bases sitting between them. The length of the CDR3 is 12 residues.